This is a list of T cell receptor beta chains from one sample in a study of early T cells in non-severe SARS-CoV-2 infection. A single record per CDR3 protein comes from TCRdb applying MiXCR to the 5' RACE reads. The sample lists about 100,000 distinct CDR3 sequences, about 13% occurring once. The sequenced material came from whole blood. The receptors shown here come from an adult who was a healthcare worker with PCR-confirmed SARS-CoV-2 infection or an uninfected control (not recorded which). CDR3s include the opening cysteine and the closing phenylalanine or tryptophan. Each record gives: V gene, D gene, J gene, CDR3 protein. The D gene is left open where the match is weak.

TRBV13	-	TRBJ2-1	CASSLGLSYNEQFF
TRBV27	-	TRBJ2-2	CASSLMPGHNTGELFF
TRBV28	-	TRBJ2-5	CASGLLGGETQYF
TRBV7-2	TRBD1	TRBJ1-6	CASSLSQQGATGSPLHF
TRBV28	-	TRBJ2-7	CASSNRGKEQYF
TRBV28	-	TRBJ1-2	CASSPPVGVSRGYTF
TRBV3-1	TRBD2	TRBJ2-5	CASSQGGLAGGTQYF
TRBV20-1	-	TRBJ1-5	CSASVGGGNQPQHF
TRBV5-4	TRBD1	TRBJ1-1	CASSLDRGGTEAFF
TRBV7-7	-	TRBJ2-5	CASSLAGNQETQYF
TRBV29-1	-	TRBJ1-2	CSVDAGNYGYTF
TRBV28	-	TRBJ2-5	CASSSRPVGTQYF
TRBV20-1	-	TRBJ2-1	CSAPATYNEQFF
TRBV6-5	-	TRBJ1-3	CASSYNGNTIYF
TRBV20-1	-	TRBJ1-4	CSATTPTTRGFNEKLFF
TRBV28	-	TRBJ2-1	CASSRDRSSYNEQFF
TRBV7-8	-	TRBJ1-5	CASSLIPANQPQHF
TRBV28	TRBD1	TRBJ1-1	CASSSYRGKNTEAFF
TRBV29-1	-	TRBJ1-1	CSVYKGNEAFF
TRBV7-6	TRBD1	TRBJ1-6	CASSPGQGRSYNSPLHF
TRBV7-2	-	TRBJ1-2	CASSLVSTNYGYTF
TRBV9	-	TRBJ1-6	CASSGGPDSNSPLHF
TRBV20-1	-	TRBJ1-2	CSARTGQGIDGYTF
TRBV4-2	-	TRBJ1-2	CASSQGQTNGYTF
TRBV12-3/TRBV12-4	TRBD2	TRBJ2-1	CASNPRAGGYNEQFF
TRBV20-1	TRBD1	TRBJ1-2	CSADRDRETYGYTF